This T cell receptor (beta chain) emerged from a study of blood T cells in healthy people across ages. Healthy Caucasian individuals from Russia aged about 6 to 90 were enrolled as donors. Per sample, no less than 5 micrograms of total RNA were extracted. CDR3 length equals 15 residues. V lost 6 bases and J lost 5; bases outside the gene matches: 8. In germline, CDR1 is SQVTM, CDR2 ANQGSEA. Study-wide results and caveats: Any changes in expanded clonotypes were possibly confounded, as donor CMV status remained unknown.

The authors ran a second PCR of 7 to 11 cycles using a sample-barcoded 5' primer and a J-beta primer mix. A template-switch adaptor with 12 random nucleotides tagged each cDNA molecule. TCRdb reprocessed the 5' RACE reads via MiXCR and lists one record per CDR3 protein. Among over 1.5 million distinct CDR3 sequences listed, around half were seen once. Only a few counts were recorded for this clonotype. As yet, its antigen is unknown. Material: blood. The sequence derives from a woman aged 40 to 49 in good health. The V gene is TRBV29-1, the J gene TRBJ2-5; 14 bases are shared with TRBD2. The CDR3 protein is CSVLRLAGGQETQYF. The CDR3, as DNA: TGCAGCGTCCTTCGACTAGCGGGGGGGCAGGAGACCCAGTACTTC.